The 5 T cell receptor beta chains in this list originate from one sample, sequenced in a study of beta chain features in type 1 diabetes. No antigen has been identified for these receptors. Study results and caveats: Shorter TCRB CDR3s, moderately but significantly so, were found in Type 1 diabetes patients in all four CD4+ subsets.

cDNA synthesis used the whole RNA isolate, giving expressed TCRB sequences. Repertoires were generated with immunoSEQ multiplex PCR, while TCRdb's copy carries only in-frame clones and drops some. The sample lists over 650,000 clones; around 15% were seen once. Sequencing was performed on naive CD4+ T cells from blood. The receptors derive from a man between 18 and 29 years old with type 1 diabetes.

The chain recombines TRBV30 with TRBJ2-5; TRBD1 is a possible D gene (6 bases). The CDR3 totals 12 residues. Germline V gene sequence: CDR1 GTSNPN, CDR2 SVGIG (reference sequence). Deletions cut 3 bases from V and 9 bases from J, with 14 bases between. CDR3 DNA sequence: TGTGCCTGGAGGAAACAGGGCCTACCCCAGTACTTC. The encoded protein is CAWRKQGLPQYF.

This clone was detected only a few times. V and J are TRBV19 and TRBJ2-1; no clear D gene. Germline CDR1 is LNHDA and CDR2 is SQIVND (reference sequence). CDR3 length: 13 residues. Between the trimmed V and J ends, which lost 1 base and 3 bases, there was a span of 4 bases. The CDR3 region has the DNA TGTGCCAGTAGTATAGGAGTCTACAATGAGCAGTTCTTC. Amino acids: CASSIGVYNEQFF.

This clone was counted a few times. This chain joins TRBV14 and TRBJ2-1; 7 bases are a match to TRBD1. The CDR3 has 17 amino acids. Germline CDR1 reads SGHDN; CDR2 reads FVKESK. J gave up 4 bases and V 0 bases, and 9 bases lay outside the gene matches. In DNA, the CDR3 is TGTGCCAGCAGCCAAGATCAGGGGGTCCCGGCTTACAATGAGCAGTTCTTC. It is translated as CASSQDQGVPAYNEQFF.

This chain connects TRBV28 to TRBJ1-2; unclear D gene. V shed 5 bases and J shed 7 bases, with 14 bases lying between them. Germline loops: CDR1 MDHEN, CDR2 SYDVKM. The CDR3 has 13 residues. The CDR3 loop is CASSLTDFLGYTF. The CDR3 nucleotides are TGTGCCAGCAGTCTCACGGACTTTCTTGGCTACACCTTC.

V and J are TRBV20-1 and TRBJ2-7; D may be TRBD2 (6 bases). CDR3 length: 11 residues. With 7 bases removed from V and 9 bases from J, the gap between germline ends came to 16 bases. Germline lookup yields CDR1 DFQATT and CDR2 SNEGSKA (reference sequence). The CDR3 is CSVSLQGGQYF. CDR3 nucleotides: TGCAGTGTGTCCCTCCAGGGAGGGCAGTACTTC.